Below, 13 T cell receptor beta chains from the same sample are listed, as sequenced in a study of blood T cell repertoires in COVID-19. Only in-frame clones appear in the TCRdb table, and some are missing; sequencing was by immunoSEQ multiplex PCR. This table holds approximately 200,000 clones, approximately 90% found once. The source material was PBMCs or T cells enriched from blood (not recorded which). These receptors were collected from a woman in her twenties or thirties who had recovered from COVID-19.

A note on this clone: The sample contains more than one DNA sequence encoding this CDR3. The DNA for the CDR3 is TGTGCCAGCAGCTTGGACTCACGTTATCAGCCCCAGCATTTT. This gives the protein CASSLDSRYQPQHF. The chain links TRBV7-2 to TRBJ1-5; no reliable D call. V was shortened by 3 bases and J by 5 bases, with 11 bases between the two germline ends. Germline assignment: CDR1 SGHTA and CDR2 FQGNSA. The CDR3 covers 14 residues.

This chain uses TRBV20-1 with TRBJ2-7, with 9 nucleotides matching TRBD1. The CDR3 covers 15 residues. V was clipped by 3 bases and J by 1 base; unmatched bases: 7. Germline lookup yields CDR1 DFQATT and CDR2 SNEGSKA (reference sequence). The DNA for the CDR3 is TGCAGTGCTAGTTATGAGGGGACAGGGTCCTACGAGCAGTACTTC. It encodes CSASYEGTGSYEQYF.

This chain links TRBV7-2 with TRBJ2-3; no clear D gene. The V gene lost 2 bases and the J gene lost 3 bases, with 15 bases spanning the gap. CDR1 SGHTA and CDR2 FQGNSA come from the germline V gene. The CDR3 runs 16 residues. DNA for the CDR3: TGTGCCAGCAGCTTATTATTAGTTAGTGGTACAGATACGCAGTATTTT. This sequence encodes CASSLLLVSGTDTQYF.

The chain carries TRBV7-9 and TRBJ2-7, with 7 positions matching TRBD1. V lost 3 bases to trimming and J lost 6 bases; unmatched junction nucleotides: 5. CDR3 length: 13 residues. Germline V gene lookup returns CDR1 SEHNR and CDR2 FQNEAQ (reference sequence). CDR3 in DNA: TGTGCCAGCAGCTTCCCAGGGGGTCGCGAGCAGTACTTC. Its translation is CASSFPGGREQYF.

The rearrangement uses TRBV2 and TRBJ1-6; 9 bases agree with TRBD1. The CDR3 is 15 residues long. Germline V gives CDR1 SNHLY, CDR2 FYNNEI. The trim removed 4 bases at V and 10 bases at J, leaving 8 bases unmatched. CDR3 DNA sequence: TGTGCCAGCAGTGCCGAGGGACAGGGCAACTCACCCCTCCACTTT. It specifies CASSAEGQGNSPLHF.

The chain uses TRBV5-1 and TRBJ2-5, with TRBD1 matching 11 bases. Germline loops: CDR1 SGHRS, CDR2 YFSETQ. The CDR3 runs to 15 residues. V trimming: 4 bases; J trimming: 0 bases; junction bases outside the gene matches: 2. In nucleotides, the CDR3 is TGCGCCAGCAGCCAGGGACAGGGGGACCAAGAGACCCAGTACTTC. Amino acids: CASSQGQGDQETQYF.

This clone was found a few times. V usage is TRBV5-1 and J usage is TRBJ2-3, with D tentatively TRBD2 (7 bases). Trimming stripped 1 base from V and 4 bases from J, with 19 bases between. Per the germline V gene, CDR1 is SGHRS and CDR2 is YFSETQ. The CDR3 has 17 amino acids. CDR3 in amino acids: CASSLISAGDKADTQYF. CDR3 sequence (DNA): TGCGCCAGCAGCTTGATAAGTGCGGGGGACAAGGCAGATACGCAGTATTTT.

The chain recombines TRBV6-5 with TRBJ2-3; no firm D call. Trimming stripped 6 bases from V and 5 bases from J, with 18 bases between. This CDR3 region has 15 residues. The V gene's germline CDR1 is MNHEY and CDR2 SVGAGI. The CDR3 DNA reads as TGTGCCAGCAGCCCACGGGTGTTGGTGGGAGATACGCAGTATTTT. It codes for CASSPRVLVGDTQYF.

CDR3 amino acids: CASSQMGQGAGGYTF. The CDR3 DNA reads as TGTGCCAGCAGCCAAATGGGACAGGGGGCAGGAGGCTACACCTTC. J is TRBJ1-2 and V is TRBV7-2; 12 bases agree with TRBD1. CDR3 size: 15 residues. Per germline, CDR1 SGHTA and CDR2 FQGNSA. The trim removed 5 bases at V and 8 bases at J, leaving 9 bases unmatched. Based on the CDR3 plus reference TRBV7-2 and TRBJ1-2, the full variable domain is GAGVSQSPSNKVTEKGKDVELRCDPISGHTALYWYRQSLGQGLEFLIYFQGNSAPDKSGLPSDRFSAERTGGSVSTLTIQRTQQEDSAVYLCASSQMGQGAGGYTFGSGTRLTVV.

The gene calls are TRBV29-1 and TRBJ1-2; possible D gene TRBD1, 5 bases. This CDR3 has 13 amino acids. Germline V lookup: CDR1 SQVTM, CDR2 ANQGSEA. The V and J ends lost 3 bases and 13 bases respectively, with 21 bases between them. CDR3 nucleotide sequence: TGCAGCGTTGACGCCGGGGCGGGGGGAGTAGGCACCTTC. Translation gives CSVDAGAGGVGTF.

This clone was observed a single time. The chain carries TRBV5-6 and TRBJ2-1; D gene uncertain. Between the trimmed V and J ends, which lost 6 bases and 0 bases, there was a span of 7 bases. Germline V CDR1 and CDR2: SGHDT, YYEEEE. CDR3 length: 13 residues. The CDR3 spells CASTRSSYNEQFF. CDR3 DNA: TGTGCCAGCACCCGGTCCTCCTACAATGAGCAGTTCTTC. The full variable domain, with the rest looked up from reference TRBV5-6 and TRBJ2-1, is DAGVTQSPTHLIKTRGQQVTLRCSPKSGHDTVSWYQQALGQGPQFIFQYYEEEERQRGNFPDRFSGHQFPNYSSELNVNALLLGDSALYLCASTRSSYNEQFFGPGTRLTVL.

The chain has TRBV6-5 and TRBJ2-1; a possible D gene is TRBD2 (5 bases). V was trimmed by 5 bases and J by 6 bases, leaving 17 bases between them. The CDR3 consists of 15 residues. The germline gives CDR1 MNHEY, CDR2 SVGAGI. This chain's CDR3 is CASSLTGVGGNEQFF. The CDR3 nucleotides are TGTGCCAGCAGTCTGACCGGGGTGGGTGGCAATGAGCAGTTCTTC.

The chain couples TRBV7-2 to TRBJ2-3; 7 positions match TRBD2. CDR1 and CDR2 (germline): SGHTA, FQGNSA. CDR3 length: 15 amino acids. After removal of 6 bases from V and 0 bases from J, the junction contained 6 bases not matched to a gene. Written as DNA, the CDR3 is TGTGCCAGCAGTCACCCTAGCGGAAGCACAGATACGCAGTATTTT. Residues: CASSHPSGSTDTQYF.